The text below deals with one T cell receptor (beta chain). As yet, its antigen is unknown. The data stem from a study of T cell responses to AZD1222 COVID-19 vaccine. Measured with immunoSEQ multiplex PCR; TCRdb has only the in-frame clones, and not every one. The sample includes some 150,000 clones, 75% to 95% of them seen just once. General study findings and limits: Spike-specific TCR repertoires showed rising breadth and depth after two AZD1222 doses. The donors showed a predominance of white British ancestry and of females, with possible underestimation of clonal diversity. Only a handful of AZD1222 recipients were seropositive at baseline.

J gave up 5 bases and V 8 bases, and 8 bases lay outside the gene matches. Germline V gene lookup returns CDR1 GTSNPN and CDR2 SVGIG (reference sequence). CDR3 length: 15 amino acids. This sequence originates from an adult who received the AZD1222 COVID-19 vaccine. This material consisted of peripheral blood, taken 28 days after the second AZD1222 dose. J is TRBJ2-2 and V is TRBV30, with 13 bases fitting TRBD2. The CDR3 spells CALRLAGGRTGELFF. As DNA, the CDR3 is TGTGCCCTCAGACTAGCGGGAGGACGAACCGGGGAGCTGTTTTTT. Combining the CDR3 with reference TRBV30 and TRBJ2-2 gives the whole variable domain SQTIHQWPATLVQPVGSPLSLECTVEGTSNPNLYWYRQAAGRGLQLLFYSVGIGQISSEVPQNLSASRPQDRQFILSSKKLLLSDSGFYLCALRLAGGRTGELFFGEGSRLTVL.